What follows are 5 T cell receptor beta chains derived from one specimen sequenced in a study of human T cells and chemical hapten exposure. TCRdb analysed the RACE reads with MiXCR anew, one entry per CDR3 protein. The table includes more than 90,000 distinct CDR3 sequences, 8% to 11% detected once. Stated time point: patch test 1, 2 weeks after DPC sensitization. Treatment defined: therapeutic diphenylcyclopropenone sensitization with weekly scalp DPC. The sequencing here drew on whole blood, taken in connection with sensitization to the hapten diphenylcyclopropenone (DPC). Receptor source: a man between 40 and 49 years old with alopecia areata. Some clones in this sample may be carry-over from other donors' samples.

There are a few counts of this clonotype. V is TRBV12-3 or TRBV12-4 and J is TRBJ2-1; 7 bases line up with TRBD2. V shed 10 bases and J 7 bases; nucleotides not matched to a gene: 13. The CDR3 is 14 amino acids. As DNA, the CDR3 is TGTGCCACGAGCGGGGACGGGGGAAGAAATGAGCAGTTCTTC. Protein product: CATSGDGGRNEQFF.

This clonotype was found a few times. The rearrangement joins TRBV7-8 to TRBJ1-6, with 10 bases identical to TRBD1. The junction had 16 bases not matched to a gene; V was cut back by 5 bases and J by 6 bases. Germline V gene lookup returns CDR1 SGHVS and CDR2 FQNEAQ. CDR3 length: 19 amino acids. CDR3 bases: TGTGCCAGCAGCGCAAACCGGGACAGGGGAAAGATTGGTAATTCACCCCTCCACTTT. Encoded protein: CASSANRDRGKIGNSPLHF.

The chain carries TRBV19 and TRBJ2-5; 11 bases match TRBD2. CDR1 is LNHDA, CDR2 SQIVND, per germline (reference sequence). V was pared by 5 bases and J by 7 bases, with 15 bases of the junction left unmatched. The CDR3 spans 17 residues. Written as DNA, the CDR3 is TGTGCCAGTAGTGGGGCTATAGCGGGAGGGCCTCTGGGGACCCAGTACTTC. This gives the protein CASSGAIAGGPLGTQYF.

V is TRBV2 and J is TRBJ2-7; D is possibly TRBD1 (5 bases). V lost 6 bases to trimming and J lost 3 bases, with 6 bases between them. Germline CDR1 reads SNHLY; CDR2 reads FYNNEI. CDR3 length equals 11 residues. CDR3 coding DNA: TGTGCCAGCAGGGACAACTACGAGCAGTACTTC. The encoded protein is CASRDNYEQYF.

This clonotype has only a few counts. This chain links TRBV19 with TRBJ2-5; TRBD2 aligns across 9 bases. CDR1 is LNHDA, CDR2 SQIVND, per germline (reference sequence). CDR3 length: 16 residues. V lost 5 bases and J lost 6; bases outside the gene matches: 13. CDR3 sequence: CASSVAPGLASQTQYF. CDR3 DNA: TGTGCCAGTAGTGTCGCCCCGGGACTAGCTTCCCAGACCCAGTACTTC.